This entry lists 22 T cell receptor beta chains sequenced from one sample in a study of blood T cell repertoires in COVID-19. The assay was immunoSEQ multiplex PCR, and TCRdb's table has in-frame clones only and misses some. The sample yields 150,000 to 200,000 clones, 80% to 90% seen once. Sequencing input: peripheral blood. Receptors were obtained from a woman older than 75 with COVID-19, enrolled during active disease.

The chain uses TRBV19 and TRBJ1-3; the D gene is possibly TRBD1 (6 bases). The V gene lost 7 bases and the J gene lost 0 bases, with 19 bases spanning the gap. The V gene's germline CDR1 is LNHDA and CDR2 SQIVND (reference sequence). This CDR3 is built from 17 residues. CDR3 protein: CASTSRPTGPSGNTIYF. DNA of the CDR3: TGTGCCAGTACCTCGCGGCCGACAGGCCCCTCTGGAAACACCATATATTTT.

The sample holds a few counts of this clone. This chain connects TRBV6-2 or TRBV6-3 to TRBJ1-2; D not resolved. There are 12 residues in the CDR3. From germline, CDR1 is MNHEY and CDR2 SVGEGT. V lost 2 bases to trimming and J lost 7 bases, with 8 bases between them. The CDR3 DNA reads as TGTGCCAGCAGTTACAGAGGGAGTGGCTACACCTTC. Translation gives CASSYRGSGYTF.

The chain links TRBV10-3 to TRBJ2-7; weak D call: TRBD2 (6 bases). The V gene's germline CDR1 is ENHRY and CDR2 SYGVKD. The CDR3 contains 15 residues. Deletions cut 3 bases from V and 6 bases from J, with 18 bases between. CDR3 coding DNA: TGTGCCATCAGTGACCCCCGACTAGTACGTAGCGAGCAGTACTTC. Translation: CAISDPRLVRSEQYF.

This clone was observed a single time. The J gene is TRBJ2-2, the V gene TRBV29-1; D not resolved. The CDR3 covers 12 residues. Trimming pared 4 bases from V and 3 bases from J, leaving 6 bases between. The germline CDR1 and CDR2 sequences are SQVTM and ANQGSEA. In nucleotides, the CDR3 is TGCAGCGTTGCGGGTTACACCGGGGAGCTGTTTTTT. Its protein product is CSVAGYTGELFF.

The chain links TRBV28 to TRBJ1-3; no firm D call. The CDR3 extends over 13 amino acids. Germline V gene sequence: CDR1 MDHEN, CDR2 SYDVKM. V was clipped by 6 bases and J by 6 bases, with 12 bases between them. The DNA of the CDR3 is TGTGCCAGCAGAAGGACTGCCGTAAACACCATATATTTT. Protein: CASRRTAVNTIYF. Full variable domain (outside the CDR3, taken from reference TRBV28 and TRBJ1-3): DVKVTQSSRYLVKRTGEKVFLECVQDMDHENMFWYRQDPGLGLRLIYFSYDVKMKEKGDIPEGYSVSREKKERFSLILESASTNQTSMYLCASRRTAVNTIYFGEGSWLTVV.

The chain links TRBV7-9 to TRBJ1-2, with a possible D match to TRBD1 (6 bases). CDR1 and CDR2 (germline): SEHNR, FQNEAQ (reference sequence). V was clipped by 1 base and J by 5 bases, with 17 bases between them. The CDR3 runs to 16 residues. CDR3 sequence: CASSLDLGRGSYGYTF. The CDR3 DNA follows: TGTGCCAGCAGCTTAGACTTGGGCAGGGGATCGTATGGCTACACCTTC.

J is TRBJ2-2 and V is TRBV7-8; weak D call: TRBD1 (6 bases). CDR3 length equals 15 residues. Per germline, CDR1 SGHVS and CDR2 FQNEAQ. V lost 5 bases and J 0 bases, leaving 10 bases between the germline ends. The CDR3 bases are TGTGCCAGCAGCCAGGGGATATCGAACACCGGGGAGCTGTTTTTT. Translated, it gives CASSQGISNTGELFF. The full variable domain, completed using reference TRBV7-8 and TRBJ2-2, is GAGVSQSPRYKVAKRGQDVALRCDPISGHVSLFWYQQALGQGPEFLTYFQNEAQLDKSGLPSDRFFAERPEGSVSTLKIQRTQQEDSAVYLCASSQGISNTGELFFGEGSRLTVL.

The J gene is TRBJ1-2, the V gene TRBV6-5; the match to TRBD1 covers 7 bases. The CDR3 length is 15 residues. Germline values: CDR1 MNHEY, CDR2 SVGAGI. V gave up 0 bases and J gave up 5 bases; unmatched junction bases: 6. The CDR3 nucleotides read TGTGCCAGCAGTTACTCGAAGGGGGCGAAATATGGCTACACCTTC. Amino acid sequence: CASSYSKGAKYGYTF.

Of note for this clone: Germline and junction disagree at one end, which may indicate a read error. The gene calls are TRBV28 and TRBJ2-7; 12 bases agree with TRBD1. Germline CDR1 MDHEN, CDR2 SYDVKM. The CDR3 has 12 amino acids. CDR3 bases: TGTGCCAGCAGTTCGGGACAGGGGGCGAGGAACTTC. It is translated as CASSSGQGARNF.

The chain joins TRBV2 to TRBJ1-2; 8 bases are a match to TRBD1. V was pared by 5 bases and J by 8 bases, with 10 bases of the junction left unmatched. Germline CDR1 SNHLY, CDR2 FYNNEI. The CDR3 runs to 14 residues. CDR3 DNA: TGTGCCAGCAGTTTTTATGGACAGGGTGGAGGCTACACCTTC. Amino acids: CASSFYGQGGGYTF.

The rearrangement uses TRBV6-4 and TRBJ1-6; TRBD1 agrees at 9 bases. After removal of 2 bases from V and 10 bases from J, the junction contained 15 bases not matched to a gene. There are 18 residues in the CDR3. Germline-derived CDR1 and CDR2 are MRHNA and SNTAGT. The DNA of the CDR3 is TGTGCCAGCAGTGACCCGGAACCTGGACAGGGGAGGCCATCACCCCTCCACTTT. Amino acid sequence: CASSDPEPGQGRPSPLHF.

In its sample, this clone was seen a few times. J is TRBJ2-7 and V is TRBV23-1, with 9 nucleotides matching TRBD1. TRBV23-1 is annotated as an ORF whose role is uncertain. Losses at the gene ends were 6 bases for V and 5 bases for J; bases not matched to a gene: 11. The CDR3 contains 15 residues. CDR3 protein: CASSQTGTGFNEQYF. DNA of the CDR3: TGCGCCAGCAGCCAAACCGGGACAGGGTTCAACGAGCAGTACTTC.

This clone was observed once. The rearrangement joins TRBV5-1 to TRBJ2-2; D might be TRBD2 (6 bases). V lost 3 bases and J lost 6, with 15 bases in between. Germline V gene data show CDR1 as SGHRS and CDR2 as YFSETQ. The CDR3 length is 15 residues. The CDR3: CASSSGLLGAGELFF. CDR3 DNA sequence: TGCGCCAGCAGCTCCGGACTACTCGGGGCCGGGGAGCTGTTTTTT.

The chain joins TRBV6-5 to TRBJ1-2, with TRBD1 as a possible D gene (5 bases). Per germline, CDR1 MNHEY and CDR2 SVGAGI. This CDR3 region has 15 residues. The ends were cut back, 4 bases at V and 8 bases at J, with 20 bases in the middle. The CDR3 sequence is CASSSSLTEAKGYTF. DNA for the CDR3: TGTGCCAGCAGTTCCTCCCTGACAGAGGCGAAGGGCTACACCTTC.

This chain joins TRBV11-3 and TRBJ1-1; TRBD1 agrees at 9 bases. Germline V gene data show CDR1 as SGHNT and CDR2 as YENEEA. V was pared by 0 bases and J by 4 bases, with 6 bases of the junction left unmatched. The CDR3 extends over 16 amino acids. The CDR3 coding sequence is TGTGCCAGCAGCTTAGATCTGGGACAGGGAGGCACTGAAGCTTTCTTT. Its protein is CASSLDLGQGGTEAFF.

The V call is TRBV11-1, the J call TRBJ2-5, with 10 bases identical to TRBD2. The CDR3 is 15 residues long. Germline V CDR1 and CDR2: SGHAT, FQDESV (reference sequence). V trimming: 4 bases; J trimming: 7 bases; junction bases outside the gene matches: 9. In nucleotides, the CDR3 is TGTGCCAGCAGCTACCTAGCGGGGGCCGGGGGGACCCAGTACTTC. Its translation: CASSYLAGAGGTQYF.

This clone was seen once. The chain links TRBV9 to TRBJ2-6, with 8 bases that match TRBD1. The CDR3 runs to 18 residues. Germline assignment: CDR1 SGDLS and CDR2 YYNGEE. V lost 2 bases to trimming and J lost 0 bases; unmatched junction nucleotides: 7. The CDR3 nucleotides are TGTGCCAGCAGCGTTCGGGACAGGTTATACTCTGGGGCCAACGTCCTGACTTTC. Amino acids: CASSVRDRLYSGANVLTF.

The V gene is TRBV4-3, the J gene TRBJ1-3; tentatively, D is TRBD1 (6 bases). The CDR3 runs 16 residues. Trimming removed 0 bases from V and 2 bases from J, with 11 bases in between. Germline V gene sequence: CDR1 LGHNA, CDR2 YSLEER. The CDR3 DNA reads as TGCGCCAGCAGCCAAGATTTGGGGGCCGCTGGAAACACCATATATTTT. This encodes CASSQDLGAAGNTIYF.

This chain joins TRBV15 and TRBJ2-6; weak D call: TRBD1 (5 bases). With 1 base removed from V and 2 bases from J, the gap between germline ends came to 12 bases. The CDR3 is made up of 17 amino acids. Germline V lookup: CDR1 LNHNV, CDR2 YYDKDF (reference sequence). The CDR3 nucleotides are TGTGCCACCAGCAGAGGAAGGACAAGGCCTGGGGCCAACGTCCTGACTTTC. Translation gives CATSRGRTRPGANVLTF.

The V gene is TRBV9, the J gene TRBJ1-4; 7 nucleotides agree with TRBD1. V was pared by 0 bases and J by 8 bases, with 7 bases of the junction left unmatched. Germline values: CDR1 SGDLS, CDR2 YYNGEE. This CDR3 region has 15 residues. The CDR3 DNA is TGTGCCAGCAGCGTAGATAAGGGGGCACGAGAAAAACTGTTTTTT. Encoded protein: CASSVDKGAREKLFF.

V usage is TRBV2 and J usage is TRBJ2-1; 8 bases match TRBD1. From germline, CDR1 is SNHLY and CDR2 FYNNEI. The length of the CDR3 is 13 residues. The V and J ends lost 6 bases and 7 bases, in that order; junction bases with no gene match: 5. CDR3 DNA sequence: TGTGCCAGCAGCGGACAGGGTTGGAATGAGCAGTTCTTC. It is translated as CASSGQGWNEQFF.

V and J are TRBV7-3 and TRBJ2-2, with D tentatively TRBD1 (6 bases). The CDR3 length is 15 residues. CDR1 SGHTA and CDR2 FQGTGA come from the germline V gene. With 2 bases removed from V and 4 bases from J, the gap between germline ends came to 11 bases. The CDR3: CASSLGQGITGELFF. CDR3 in DNA: TGTGCCAGCAGCTTAGGGCAGGGGATCACCGGGGAGCTGTTTTTT.